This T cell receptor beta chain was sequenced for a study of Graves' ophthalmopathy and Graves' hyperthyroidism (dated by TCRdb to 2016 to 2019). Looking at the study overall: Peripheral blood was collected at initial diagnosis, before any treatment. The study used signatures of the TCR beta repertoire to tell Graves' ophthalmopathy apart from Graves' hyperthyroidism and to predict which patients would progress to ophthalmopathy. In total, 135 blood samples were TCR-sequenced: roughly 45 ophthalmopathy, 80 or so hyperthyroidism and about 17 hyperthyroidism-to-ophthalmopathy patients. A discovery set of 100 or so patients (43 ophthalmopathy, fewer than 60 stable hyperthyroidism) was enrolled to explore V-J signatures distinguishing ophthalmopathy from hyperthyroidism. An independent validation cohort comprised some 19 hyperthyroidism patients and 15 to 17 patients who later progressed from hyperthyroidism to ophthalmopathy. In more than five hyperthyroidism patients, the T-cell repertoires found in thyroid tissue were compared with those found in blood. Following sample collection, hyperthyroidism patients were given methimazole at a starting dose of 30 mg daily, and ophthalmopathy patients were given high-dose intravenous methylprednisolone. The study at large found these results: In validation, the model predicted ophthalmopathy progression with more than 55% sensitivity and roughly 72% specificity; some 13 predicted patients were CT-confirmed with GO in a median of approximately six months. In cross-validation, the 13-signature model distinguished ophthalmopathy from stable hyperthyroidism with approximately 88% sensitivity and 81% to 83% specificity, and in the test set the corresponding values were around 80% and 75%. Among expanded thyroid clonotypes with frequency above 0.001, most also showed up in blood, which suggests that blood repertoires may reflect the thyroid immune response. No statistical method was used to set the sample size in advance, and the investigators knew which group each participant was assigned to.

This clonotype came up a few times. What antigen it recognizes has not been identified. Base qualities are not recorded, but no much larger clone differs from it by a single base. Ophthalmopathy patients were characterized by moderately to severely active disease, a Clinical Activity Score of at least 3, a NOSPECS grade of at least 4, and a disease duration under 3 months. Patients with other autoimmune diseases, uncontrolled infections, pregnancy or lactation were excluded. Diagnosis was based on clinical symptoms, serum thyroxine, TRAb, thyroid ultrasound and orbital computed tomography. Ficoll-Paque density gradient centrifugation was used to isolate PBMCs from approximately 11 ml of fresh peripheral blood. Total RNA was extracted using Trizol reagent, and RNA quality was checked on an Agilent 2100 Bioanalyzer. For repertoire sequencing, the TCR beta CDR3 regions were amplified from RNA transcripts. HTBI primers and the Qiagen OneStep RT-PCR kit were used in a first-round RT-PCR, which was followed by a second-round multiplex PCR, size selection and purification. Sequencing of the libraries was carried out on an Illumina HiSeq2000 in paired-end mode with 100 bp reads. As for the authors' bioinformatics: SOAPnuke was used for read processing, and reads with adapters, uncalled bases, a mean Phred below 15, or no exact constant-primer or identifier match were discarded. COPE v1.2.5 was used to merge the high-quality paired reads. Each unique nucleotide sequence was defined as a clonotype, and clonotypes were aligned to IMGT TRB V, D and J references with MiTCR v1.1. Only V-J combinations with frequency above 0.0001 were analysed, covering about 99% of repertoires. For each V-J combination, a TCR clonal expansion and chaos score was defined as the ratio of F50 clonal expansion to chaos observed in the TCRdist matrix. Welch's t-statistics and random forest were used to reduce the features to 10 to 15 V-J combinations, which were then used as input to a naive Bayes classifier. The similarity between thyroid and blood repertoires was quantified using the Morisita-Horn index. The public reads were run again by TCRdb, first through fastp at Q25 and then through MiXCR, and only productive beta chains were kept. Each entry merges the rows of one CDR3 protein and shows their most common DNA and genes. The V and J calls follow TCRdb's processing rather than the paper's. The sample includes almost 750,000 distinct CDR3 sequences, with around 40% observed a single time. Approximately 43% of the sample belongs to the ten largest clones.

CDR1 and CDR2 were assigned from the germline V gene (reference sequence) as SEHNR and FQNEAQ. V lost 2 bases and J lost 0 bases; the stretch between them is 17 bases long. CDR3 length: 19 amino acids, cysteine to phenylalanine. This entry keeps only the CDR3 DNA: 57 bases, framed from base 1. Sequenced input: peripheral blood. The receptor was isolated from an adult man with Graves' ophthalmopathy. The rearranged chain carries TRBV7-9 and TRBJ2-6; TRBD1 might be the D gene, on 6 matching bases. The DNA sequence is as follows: TGTGCCAGCAGCTTAATTGCCGGGACACCGCTCTCTGGGGCCAACGTCCTGACTTTC. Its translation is CASSLIAGTPLSGANVLTF.